The 21 T cell receptor beta chains listed next were all sequenced from one sample in a study of blood T cell repertoires in COVID-19. Clones were read by immunoSEQ multiplex PCR, and TCRdb kept only the in-frame ones, dropping some. The sample records over 200,000 clones, approximately 84% being singletons. The specimen sequenced was PBMCs or T cells enriched from blood (not recorded which). These TCRs come from a man younger than 35 who had recovered from COVID-19.

The chain joins TRBV3-1 (or the pseudogene TRBV3-2) to TRBJ1-4, with D perhaps TRBD1 (5 bases). The germline gives CDR1 LGHDT, CDR2 YNNKEL (reference sequence). The CDR3 totals 15 residues. V lost 4 bases and J 7 bases, leaving 16 bases between the germline ends. This chain's CDR3 is CASSPPGVQGEKLFF. CDR3 DNA: TGTGCCAGCAGCCCCCCGGGGGTGCAGGGTGAAAAACTGTTTTTT.

The chain has TRBV7-2 and TRBJ1-4, with 8 bases fitting TRBD1. This CDR3 contains 15 residues. The V gene's germline CDR1 is SGHTA and CDR2 FQGNSA. J was trimmed by 5 bases and V by 4 bases; bases with no gene match: 6. The CDR3 nucleotides read TGTGCCAGCAGCTGGAAAACAGGGGGAAATGAAAAACTGTTTTTT. It is translated as CASSWKTGGNEKLFF.

The chain carries TRBV28 and TRBJ2-1; weak D call: TRBD2 (5 bases). Germline values: CDR1 MDHEN, CDR2 SYDVKM. This CDR3 is 15 amino acids long. Trimming took 6 bases from V and 3 from J, leaving 15 bases between them. The CDR3 nucleotides read TGTGCCAGCAGACTTGCAGGAGGAGACTACAATGAGCAGTTCTTC. Protein product: CASRLAGGDYNEQFF.

This rearrangement joins TRBV27 to TRBJ2-7; 9 nucleotides line up with TRBD2. J was trimmed by 2 bases and V by 9 bases; bases with no gene match: 8. This CDR3 has 14 amino acids. Germline CDR1 and CDR2: MNHEY and SMNVEV (reference sequence). DNA for the CDR3: TGTGCCAGTTCAAGACTAGCGGTAGCCTACGAGCAGTACTTC. It codes for CASSRLAVAYEQYF.

CDR3 protein: CASSLAGPRATEAFF. The CDR3 DNA is TGTGCCAGCAGCTTAGCTGGGCCCCGAGCCACTGAAGCTTTCTTT. The rearrangement links TRBV7-9 to TRBJ1-1, with unresolved D. Trimming took off 0 bases at V and 4 bases at J, with 12 bases between the two ends. The CDR3 has 15 residues. The germline V gene encodes CDR1 SEHNR and CDR2 FQNEAQ (reference sequence). The complete variable domain, with remaining parts taken from reference TRBV7-9 and TRBJ1-1, reads DTGVSQNPRHKITKRGQNVTFRCDPISEHNRLYWYRQTLGQGPEFLTYFQNEAQLEKSRLLSDRFSAERPKGSFSTLEIQRTEQGDSAMYLCASSLAGPRATEAFFGQGTRLTVV.

The chain combines TRBV19 with TRBJ2-3; 9 bases align to TRBD2. The junction had 11 bases not matched to a gene; V was cut back by 10 bases and J by 9 bases. This CDR3 has 13 residues. The germline CDR1 and CDR2 sequences are LNHDA and SQIVND (reference sequence). CDR3 sequence (DNA): TGTGCCACCCGGGGGCAAGCGGGAGGCACGCAGTATTTT. This gives the protein CATRGQAGGTQYF.

The rearrangement links TRBV5-5 to TRBJ1-1; possible D gene TRBD1, 5 bases. Per the germline V gene, CDR1 is SGHKS and CDR2 is YYEKEE (reference sequence). This CDR3 has 14 amino acids. V was cut by 5 bases and J by 4 bases, with 15 bases left in between. The chain's CDR3 is CASSVQGWGTEAFF. The CDR3 DNA reads TGTGCCAGCAGTGTTCAGGGATGGGGCACTGAAGCTTTCTTT.

The chain is built from TRBV7-9 and TRBJ2-7; TRBD1 aligns across 9 bases. Germline loops: CDR1 SEHNR, CDR2 FQNEAQ (reference sequence). CDR3 length equals 17 residues. J lost 6 bases, V lost 5 bases, and 17 bases had no gene match. The CDR3 DNA reads TGTGCCAGCAGCCCCGGACAGGGGTCTCTACGTCTTGGCGAGCAGTACTTC. Its protein is CASSPGQGSLRLGEQYF.

This clone was counted a single time. The chain employs TRBV7-9 and TRBJ2-7, with D maybe TRBD1 (6 bases). Germline V gene lookup returns CDR1 SEHNR and CDR2 FQNEAQ (reference sequence). CDR3 size: 15 residues. V was clipped by 4 bases and J by 5 bases, with 18 bases between them. The CDR3 DNA follows: TGTGCCAGCAGCTCCGATGAGCCGGGACACGACGAGCAGTACTTC. Its translation is CASSSDEPGHDEQYF. The whole variable domain, filled in from reference TRBV7-9 and TRBJ2-7, reads DTGVSQNPRHKITKRGQNVTFRCDPISEHNRLYWYRQTLGQGPEFLTYFQNEAQLEKSRLLSDRFSAERPKGSFSTLEIQRTEQGDSAMYLCASSSDEPGHDEQYFGPGTRLTVT.

This clone has just one count. This sequence joins TRBV11-2 and TRBJ2-7; 11 positions agree with TRBD2. V was clipped by 1 base and J by 2 bases; unmatched bases: 4. This CDR3 has 16 residues. Germline CDR1 and CDR2: SGHAT and FQNNGV. The CDR3 protein is CASSLARLAGTYEQYF. CDR3 DNA sequence: TGTGCCAGCAGCTTAGCCAGACTAGCGGGAACCTACGAGCAGTACTTC.

This chain links TRBV5-1 with TRBJ1-1; perhaps TRBD1 as D (6 bases). V was trimmed by 4 bases and J by 0 bases, leaving 13 bases between them. This CDR3 comprises 15 residues. Germline V gene sequence: CDR1 SGHRS, CDR2 YFSETQ. This chain's CDR3 is CASSPATGLNTEAFF. Here the CDR3 DNA reads TGCGCCAGCAGCCCTGCGACAGGATTGAACACTGAAGCTTTCTTT.

In DNA, the CDR3 is TGTGCCAGTAGTATCGAGGGGGTTCGATATCAGCCCCAGCATTTT. It codes for CASSIEGVRYQPQHF. The chain couples TRBV19 to TRBJ1-5, with D possibly being TRBD1 (6 bases). Germline-derived CDR1 and CDR2 are LNHDA and SQIVND (reference sequence). V was shortened by 3 bases and J by 5 bases, with 14 bases between the two germline ends. This CDR3 has 15 amino acids. Based on the CDR3 plus reference TRBV19 and TRBJ1-5, the full variable domain is DGGITQSPKYLFRKEGQNVTLSCEQNLNHDAMYWYRQDPGQGLRLIYYSQIVNDFQKGDIAEGYSVSREKKESFPLTVTSAQKNPTAFYLCASSIEGVRYQPQHFGDGTRLSIL.

V is TRBV7-2 and J is TRBJ2-3; 11 bases are shared with TRBD2. The V and J ends lost 3 bases and 5 bases, in that order; junction bases with no gene match: 7. The CDR3 totals 16 residues. Germline assignment: CDR1 SGHTA and CDR2 FQGNSA. Here the CDR3 DNA reads TGTGCCAGCAGCTTTTTGACTAGCGGGACAAAAGATACGCAGTATTTT. Protein: CASSFLTSGTKDTQYF.

The chain couples TRBV14 to TRBJ2-5; D gene unclear. Germline CDR1 SGHDN, CDR2 FVKESK. This CDR3 is 14 amino acids long. The V end lost 4 bases, the J end lost 2 bases, and 11 bases lay between the germline ends. The CDR3 bases are TGTGCCAGCAGCCGGTGGGCAGAACAAGAGACCCAGTACTTC. Its translation is CASSRWAEQETQYF.

In DNA form, the CDR3 reads TGTGCCAGCAGTTTATCGGCAGGGATGAGCGACGAGCAGTACTTC. Translation gives CASSLSAGMSDEQYF. This rearrangement joins TRBV28 to TRBJ2-7, with D possibly matching TRBD1 (5 bases). Trimming took off 1 base at V and 5 bases at J, with 15 bases between the two ends. Germline loops: CDR1 MDHEN, CDR2 SYDVKM. The CDR3 has 15 amino acids.

The J gene is TRBJ1-1, the V gene TRBV7-9; maybe TRBD1 (5 bases). V lost 3 bases to trimming and J lost 0 bases, with 14 bases between them. CDR1 SEHNR and CDR2 FQNEAQ come from the germline V gene (reference sequence). The CDR3 consists of 16 residues. DNA for the CDR3: TGTGCCAGCAGCTTTAGGACGGAGGGGATGAACACTGAAGCTTTCTTT. Encoded protein: CASSFRTEGMNTEAFF.

This rearrangement joins TRBV18 to TRBJ1-1; possibly TRBD1 for D (6 bases). The CDR3 has 16 residues. Trimming shortened V by 4 bases and J by 6 bases, and 21 bases separated the two germline ends. CDR1 and CDR2 (germline): KGHSH, LQKENI. The CDR3 is CASSQKYRQEGSEAFF. The CDR3 nucleotides read TGTGCCAGCTCACAGAAGTACCGACAGGAAGGTTCTGAAGCTTTCTTT.

The count of this clone is one. The chain uses TRBV19 and TRBJ2-3, with 10 bases identical to TRBD2. Germline V gene data show CDR1 as LNHDA and CDR2 as SQIVND (reference sequence). This CDR3 contains 13 residues. The CDR3 DNA reads as TGTGCTGTGACTAGCGGGCTTACAGATACGCAGTATTTT. This translates into CAVTSGLTDTQYF.

The V call is TRBV20-1, the J call TRBJ1-2; D is unresolved. This CDR3 is built from 12 residues. Trimming shortened V by 3 bases and J by 4 bases, and 9 bases separated the two germline ends. Germline V gives CDR1 DFQATT, CDR2 SNEGSKA (reference sequence). Written as DNA, the CDR3 is TGCAGTGCTAGTAGGGAGAGCTATGGCTACACCTTC. Translation: CSASRESYGYTF.

The chain recombines TRBV6-5 with TRBJ1-5, with D uncertain. Germline assignment: CDR1 MNHEY and CDR2 SVGAGI. The CDR3 extends over 15 amino acids. V was pared by 4 bases and J by 0 bases, with 10 bases between. The DNA for the CDR3 is TGTGCCAGCAGTTTCCGCGTCGATAGCAATCAGCCCCAGCATTTT. Encoded protein: CASSFRVDSNQPQHF.

The rearrangement joins TRBV5-1 to TRBJ2-1; possible D gene TRBD1, 6 bases. Germline CDR1 is SGHRS and CDR2 is YFSETQ. This CDR3 has 15 amino acids. The V end lost 3 bases, the J end lost 6 bases, and 16 bases lay between the germline ends. The CDR3 sequence is CASSSQGRVINEQFF. CDR3 in DNA: TGCGCCAGCAGCTCCCAGGGGCGGGTGATCAATGAGCAGTTCTTC.